These 26 T cell receptor beta chains were all obtained from the same sample, sequenced in a study of cytomegalovirus exposure and HLA in healthy donors. 60 Vbeta and 13 Jbeta primers were used in PCR. Libraries were prepared by immunoSEQ multiplex PCR; TCRdb keeps only in-frame clonotypes and omits some of them. This sample has about 210,000 clones, with approximately 79% found just once. Sequenced sample: PBMCs. Receptor source: a male donor in good health and CMV-seronegative.

This sequence joins TRBV27 and TRBJ2-1; TRBD1 might be the D (6 bases). The V and J ends lost 7 bases and 3 bases respectively, with 13 bases between them. There are 14 residues in the CDR3. Per germline, CDR1 MNHEY and CDR2 SMNVEV (reference sequence). The CDR3 region is CASKLGGGYNEQFF. The CDR3 DNA follows: TGTGCCAGCAAACTAGGGGGTGGCTACAATGAGCAGTTCTTC.

The rearrangement uses TRBV9 and TRBJ2-1; 8 positions agree with TRBD2. The CDR3 loop spans 16 amino acids. Trimming removed 0 bases from V and 5 bases from J; junction bases left unmatched: 7. Germline values: CDR1 SGDLS, CDR2 YYNGEE. In DNA form, the CDR3 reads TGTGCCAGCAGCGTAGGGGGACTAGTATCGGACAATGAGCAGTTCTTC. Protein product: CASSVGGLVSDNEQFF.

The J gene is TRBJ2-3, the V gene TRBV10-3, with D possibly TRBD2 on 5 matching bases. The CDR3 runs 14 residues. Looked up from germline, CDR1 is ENHRY and CDR2 is SYGVKD. V shed 4 bases and J shed 1 base, with 9 bases lying between them. In nucleotides, the CDR3 is TGTGCCATCAGTGCGGGGTTCGGCACAGATACGCAGTATTTT. Translation gives CAISAGFGTDTQYF.

This chain uses TRBV11-2 with TRBJ2-7; D remains ambiguous. CDR1 and CDR2 from the germline V gene are SGHAT and FQNNGV. Trimming took 5 bases from V and 5 from J, leaving 13 bases between them. The CDR3 is 13 amino acids. The CDR3 here is CASSTQSRNEQYF. The DNA of the CDR3 is TGTGCCAGCAGCACCCAGAGCAGGAACGAGCAGTACTTC.

The chain employs TRBV28 and TRBJ2-5, with 10 bases that match TRBD2. CDR1 MDHEN and CDR2 SYDVKM come from the germline V gene. This CDR3 spans 16 amino acids. The trim removed 3 bases at V and 5 bases at J, leaving 9 bases unmatched. In DNA form, the CDR3 reads TGTGCCAGCAGTTTCCCCGGACTAGCGGTGCAGGAGACCCAGTACTTC. Protein product: CASSFPGLAVQETQYF. Full variable domain (outside the CDR3, taken from reference TRBV28 and TRBJ2-5): DVKVTQSSRYLVKRTGEKVFLECVQDMDHENMFWYRQDPGLGLRLIYFSYDVKMKEKGDIPEGYSVSREKKERFSLILESASTNQTSMYLCASSFPGLAVQETQYFGPGTRLLVL.

The V and J genes are TRBV5-6 and TRBJ2-5, with TRBD2 identical over 7 bases. V shed 1 base, J shed 2 bases, and the junction held 5 bases outside the gene matches. Per the germline V gene, CDR1 is SGHDT and CDR2 is YYEEEE. This CDR3 is built from 15 residues. The CDR3 loop reads CASSLRAGVQETQYF. CDR3 nucleotides: TGTGCCAGCAGCTTGAGGGCGGGAGTTCAAGAGACCCAGTACTTC.

This clone was recorded only once. This chain links TRBV5-1 with TRBJ2-2; no firm D call. CDR3 size: 15 residues. Germline V lookup: CDR1 SGHRS, CDR2 YFSETQ. Trimming removed 0 bases from V and 0 bases from J, with 6 bases in between. Here the CDR3 reads CASSLDGANTGELFF. CDR3 DNA: TGCGCCAGCAGCTTGGACGGAGCGAACACCGGGGAGCTGTTTTTT.

The V gene is TRBV5-1, the J gene TRBJ2-6, with a weak D call TRBD1 (6 bases). Deletions cut 0 bases from V and 0 bases from J, with 10 bases between. CDR3 length equals 17 residues. Germline CDR1 and CDR2: SGHRS and YFSETQ. DNA of the CDR3: TGCGCCAGCAGCTTGGTAGGGACACCCTCTGGGGCCAACGTCCTGACTTTC. This codes for CASSLVGTPSGANVLTF.

The chain employs TRBV4-3 and TRBJ1-5; D is possibly TRBD1 (6 bases). There are 15 residues in the CDR3. V was trimmed by 0 bases and J by 4 bases, leaving 10 bases between them. The germline CDR1 and CDR2 sequences are LGHNA and YSLEER. The CDR3 loop reads CASSQDGGRNQPQHF. The CDR3 DNA reads TGCGCCAGCAGCCAAGACGGGGGGCGGAATCAGCCCCAGCATTTT.

The chain recombines TRBV10-3 with TRBJ1-2; D gene ambiguous. V lost 1 base, J lost 3 bases, and 9 bases lay in between. Germline V gene sequence: CDR1 ENHRY, CDR2 SYGVKD. The CDR3 has 14 residues. This CDR3 is CAISELTRDYGYTF. CDR3 bases: TGTGCCATCAGTGAGTTGACTAGGGACTATGGCTACACCTTC.

This chain joins TRBV28 and TRBJ2-1, with a tentative D call TRBD2 (6 bases). The CDR3 extends over 15 amino acids. Germline V lookup: CDR1 MDHEN, CDR2 SYDVKM. The germline V and J ends were trimmed by 3 bases and 7 bases, with 16 bases remaining between them. Here the CDR3 reads CASSFSIAGGNEQFF. CDR3 sequence (DNA): TGTGCCAGCAGTTTCAGTATCGCAGGAGGGAATGAGCAGTTCTTC.

V and J are TRBV7-9 and TRBJ2-7, with 9 nucleotides matching TRBD1. V lost 5 bases and J lost 5; bases outside the gene matches: 10. Germline V gene data show CDR1 as SEHNR and CDR2 as FQNEAQ (reference sequence). The CDR3 covers 15 residues. The CDR3 sequence is CASSLRSDRGNEQYF. As DNA, the CDR3 is TGTGCCAGCAGCCTACGATCGGACAGGGGCAACGAGCAGTACTTC.

The chain joins TRBV6-1 to TRBJ2-1; 10 bases agree with TRBD1. Germline V gene sequence: CDR1 MNHNS, CDR2 SASEGT. This CDR3 spans 15 amino acids. Unmatched junction bases numbered 3, after V lost 2 bases and J lost 5 bases. This chain's CDR3 is CASSERGTGDNEQFF. The CDR3 DNA follows: TGTGCCAGCAGTGAACGAGGGACAGGGGACAATGAGCAGTTCTTC.

The CDR3 DNA follows: TGTGCCAGCAGCACGACTAGCGGGGGGGCCGGGGAAGAGCAGTACTTC. Its translation is CASSTTSGGAGEEQYF. The V and J genes are TRBV7-2 and TRBJ2-7; TRBD2 matches 14 bases. Germline V lookup: CDR1 SGHTA, CDR2 FQGNSA. V was pared by 5 bases and J by 7 bases, with 10 bases of the junction left unmatched. The CDR3 is 16 residues long. Full variable domain (missing parts from reference TRBV7-2 and TRBJ2-7): GAGVSQSPSNKVTEKGKDVELRCDPISGHTALYWYRQSLGQGLEFLIYFQGNSAPDKSGLPSDRFSAERTGGSVSTLTIQRTQQEDSAVYLCASSTTSGGAGEEQYFGPGTRLTVT.

The DNA of the CDR3 is TGTGCCAGCAGCTTAGGGGCTCGGACAGGACACTACGAGCAGTACTTC. Protein product: CASSLGARTGHYEQYF. The rearrangement uses TRBV7-8 and TRBJ2-7; 7 bases align to TRBD1. Trimming at V came to 1 base and at J to 3 bases, leaving 9 bases not matched to a gene. This CDR3 is built from 16 residues. The germline CDR1 and CDR2 sequences are SGHVS and FQNEAQ.

The CDR3 DNA follows: TGTGCCAGCAGTTCGTCGGCGGGGGGGCTGGTCACAGATACGCAGTATTTT. Encoded protein: CASSSSAGGLVTDTQYF. The V and J genes are TRBV28 and TRBJ2-3, with 9 bases aligning to TRBD2. The CDR3 spans 17 residues. Germline V gene sequence: CDR1 MDHEN, CDR2 SYDVKM. J gave up 2 bases and V 4 bases, and 10 bases lay outside the gene matches.

The gene calls are TRBV7-6 and TRBJ2-7, with D perhaps TRBD2 (7 bases). Germline CDR1 SGHVS, CDR2 FNYEAQ. This CDR3 has 16 residues. Trimming left V 4 bases short and J 6 bases short, with 22 bases between. DNA for the CDR3: TGTGCCAGCAGCTCAGGTGGAGGGGGGGCCCCGGGCGAGCAGTACTTC. Protein product: CASSSGGGGAPGEQYF.

The genes are TRBV9 and TRBJ1-2; 8 bases match TRBD1. The CDR3 consists of 14 residues. CDR1 and CDR2 from the germline V gene are SGDLS and YYNGEE. J gave up 6 bases and V 4 bases, and 8 bases lay outside the gene matches. DNA of the CDR3: TGTGCCAGCAGCCTGCCAGGGGGCGGTAATGGCTACACCTTC. This translates into CASSLPGGGNGYTF.

V gene TRBV2 combines with J gene TRBJ1-6, with TRBD1 matching over 7 bases. Germline-derived CDR1 and CDR2 are SNHLY and FYNNEI. J lost 7 bases, V lost 3 bases, and 6 bases had no gene match. This CDR3 comprises 15 residues. CDR3: CASSDHRGENSPLHF. CDR3 coding DNA: TGTGCCAGCAGTGACCACAGGGGAGAAAATTCACCCCTCCACTTT.

The chain links TRBV28 to TRBJ1-2, with D hard to call. Trimming took 6 bases from V and 0 from J, leaving 11 bases between them. Per the germline V gene, CDR1 is MDHEN and CDR2 is SYDVKM. The CDR3 loop spans 14 amino acids. The CDR3 DNA sequence: TGTGCCAGCAGATTGGCAGGATCTAACTATGGCTACACCTTC. Residues: CASRLAGSNYGYTF.

The rearrangement joins TRBV4-3 to TRBJ1-6; D not resolved. Germline CDR1 and CDR2: LGHNA and YSLEER. V dropped 1 base and J dropped 6 bases, with 13 bases sitting between them. The CDR3 is made up of 16 amino acids. The CDR3 spells CASSQGQPDLNSPLHF. Written as DNA, the CDR3 is TGCGCCAGCAGCCAAGGACAACCAGATCTTAATTCACCCCTCCACTTT.

The genes are TRBV19 and TRBJ2-1; D gene ambiguous. The CDR3 extends over 17 amino acids. In germline, CDR1 is LNHDA, CDR2 SQIVND (reference sequence). V lost 5 bases, J lost 0 bases, and 17 bases lay in between. CDR3 protein: CASSPGSNIGSYNEQFF. Written as DNA, the CDR3 is TGTGCCAGTAGTCCCGGGTCCAATATTGGCTCCTACAATGAGCAGTTCTTC.

The V and J genes are TRBV9 and TRBJ1-1; weak D call: TRBD1 (5 bases). Trimming left V 3 bases short and J 11 bases short, with 17 bases between. The CDR3 covers 13 residues. From germline, CDR1 is SGDLS and CDR2 YYNGEE. The CDR3 DNA reads TGTGCCAGCAGCGCCCCCGCGGGGGTTGCGGCTTTCTTT. Its translation: CASSAPAGVAAFF.

This rearrangement joins TRBV7-2 to TRBJ2-5; 12 bases agree with TRBD2. The germline V gene has CDR1 SGHTA and CDR2 FQGNSA. Trimming at V came to 4 bases and at J to 7 bases, leaving 4 bases not matched to a gene. This CDR3 spans 14 amino acids. CDR3 DNA: TGTGCCAGCAGCTCGGGACTAGCGGGTTCGACCCAGTACTTC. It translates to CASSSGLAGSTQYF.

The V gene is TRBV27, the J gene TRBJ2-2; D is possibly TRBD1 (6 bases). In germline, CDR1 is MNHEY, CDR2 SMNVEV (reference sequence). V was cut by 6 bases and J by 1 base, with 15 bases left in between. CDR3 size: 16 residues. CDR3 coding DNA: TGTGCCAGCAGGGTAGTCAGGGGAAGGAACACCGGGGAGCTGTTTTTT. This sequence encodes CASRVVRGRNTGELFF.

The chain employs TRBV7-2 and TRBJ2-1, with D possibly being TRBD1 (6 bases). Trimming removed 2 bases from V and 5 bases from J, with 13 bases in between. CDR3 length: 15 amino acids. The germline V gene encodes CDR1 SGHTA and CDR2 FQGNSA. The CDR3 sequence is CASSLITGINNEQFF. The CDR3 nucleotides read TGTGCCAGCAGCTTAATTACAGGGATCAACAATGAGCAGTTCTTC.